These 17 T cell receptor beta chains originate from one sample sequenced in a study of shared clonotypes between healthy human individuals. CD8 cells classed as naive were CD45RO-negative and positively selected for CCR7, excluding terminally differentiated effector memory CD45RA+ cells. Only in-frame clones appear in the TCRdb table, and some are missing; sequencing was by immunoSEQ multiplex PCR. The sample includes roughly 1,800,000 clones, 85% to 95% of them seen just once. The sample was naive CD8+ T cells sorted from blood. These receptors originate from a man aged 18-30 years in good health.

This sequence joins TRBV19 and TRBJ2-5; maybe TRBD1 (6 bases). Germline CDR1 and CDR2: LNHDA and SQIVND (reference sequence). This CDR3 is 15 amino acids long. Trimming cost V 5 bases and J 5 bases, with 18 bases left between them. The CDR3 nucleotides read TGTGCCAGTAGTTTAATCTCCGGGACACCGGAGACCCAGTACTTC. This codes for CASSLISGTPETQYF. The full variable domain, with the rest looked up from reference TRBV19 and TRBJ2-5, is DGGITQSPKYLFRKEGQNVTLSCEQNLNHDAMYWYRQDPGQGLRLIYYSQIVNDFQKGDIAEGYSVSREKKESFPLTVTSAQKNPTAFYLCASSLISGTPETQYFGPGTRLLVL.

The rearrangement joins TRBV11-1 to TRBJ2-5; possibly TRBD2 for D (6 bases). Germline CDR1 SGHAT, CDR2 FQDESV (reference sequence). The CDR3 length is 15 residues. Trimming took 5 bases from V and 5 from J, leaving 18 bases between them. In DNA, the CDR3 is TGTGCCAGCAGCCAGTACCGGGGGACGGGGGAGACCCAGTACTTC. Translated, it gives CASSQYRGTGETQYF.

This clone occurred once. The gene calls are TRBV7-8 and TRBJ1-1, with 9 bases that match TRBD1. The CDR3 has 17 residues. The trim removed 4 bases at V and 0 bases at J, leaving 9 bases unmatched. The germline CDR1 and CDR2 sequences are SGHVS and FQNEAQ. CDR3 in amino acids: CASSYWGQGEVNTEAFF. The CDR3 DNA reads as TGTGCCAGCAGCTACTGGGGACAGGGAGAGGTGAACACTGAAGCTTTCTTT.

This chain joins TRBV10-2 and TRBJ2-5; perhaps TRBD2 as D (5 bases). Trimming cost V 3 bases and J 5 bases, with 16 bases left between them. This CDR3 contains 15 residues. Germline lookup yields CDR1 WSHSY and CDR2 SAAADI. The DNA for the CDR3 is TGCGCCAGCAGTGAATTGACTACCGGCGCGGAGACCCAGTACTTC. Translating gives CASSELTTGAETQYF.

V and J are TRBV27 and TRBJ2-7, with D possibly matching TRBD1 (6 bases). Germline V CDR1 and CDR2: MNHEY, SMNVEV (reference sequence). The CDR3 loop spans 15 amino acids. Trimming removed 2 bases from V and 4 bases from J, with 15 bases in between. The DNA for the CDR3 is TGTGCCAGCAGTTTAAGGGGGTCGACAGGTTACGAGCAGTACTTC. It encodes CASSLRGSTGYEQYF.

This clone was observed once. V usage is TRBV28 and J usage is TRBJ2-1; no firm D call. The V gene's germline CDR1 is MDHEN and CDR2 SYDVKM. V was shortened by 3 bases and J by 4 bases, with 10 bases between the two germline ends. The length of the CDR3 is 14 residues. The CDR3 coding sequence is TGTGCCAGCAGTTTGGGCCAAGAGTACAATGAGCAGTTCTTC. Protein: CASSLGQEYNEQFF. Variable domain in full (rest from reference TRBV28 and TRBJ2-1): DVKVTQSSRYLVKRTGEKVFLECVQDMDHENMFWYRQDPGLGLRLIYFSYDVKMKEKGDIPEGYSVSREKKERFSLILESASTNQTSMYLCASSLGQEYNEQFFGPGTRLTVL.

On this clone itself: The same CDR3 can be traced to other DNA sequences in this sample. The chain uses TRBV9 and TRBJ1-2, with no clear D. The CDR3 has 14 amino acids. Germline V gives CDR1 SGDLS, CDR2 YYNGEE. The germline V and J ends were trimmed by 0 bases and 4 bases, with 10 bases remaining between them. The CDR3 protein is CASSVGGGSYGYTF. The CDR3, as DNA: TGTGCCAGCAGCGTAGGAGGCGGTTCCTATGGCTACACCTTC.

The chain couples TRBV2 to TRBJ2-7; no clear D gene. The CDR3 covers 13 residues. Germline V CDR1 and CDR2: SNHLY, FYNNEI. Trimming stripped 6 bases from V and 5 bases from J, with 14 bases between. CDR3 nucleotide sequence: TGTGCCAGCAGACCCCGTCAGTTTCACGAGCAGTACTTC. The encoded protein is CASRPRQFHEQYF. The full variable domain, in which reference TRBV2 and TRBJ2-7 provide the parts outside the CDR3, is EPEVTQTPSHQVTQMGQEVILRCVPISNHLYFYWYRQILGQKVEFLVSFYNNEISEKSEIFDDQFSVERPDGSNFTLKIRSTKLEDSAMYFCASRPRQFHEQYFGPGTRLTVT.

The chain recombines TRBV11-2 with TRBJ2-7; no reliable D call. The CDR3 totals 13 residues. The germline gives CDR1 SGHAT, CDR2 FQNNGV. Trimming removed 1 base at V and 3 bases at J, with 7 bases between. CDR3 sequence (DNA): TGTGCCAGCAGCTTAGTAGCTCACTACGAGCAGTACTTC. This codes for CASSLVAHYEQYF.

In the case of this clone: Germline is not matched at one junction end, which may reflect a read error. V and J are TRBV6-5 and TRBJ1-2; 9 nucleotides agree with TRBD1. The germline V gene encodes CDR1 MNHEY and CDR2 SVGAGI. This CDR3 has 12 residues. The CDR3 loop is CASRERDRAFCF. Here the CDR3 DNA reads TGTGCCAGCAGGGAACGGGACAGGGCTTTCTGCTTC.

The chain's CDR3 is CASSHGSTGGEDGYTF. The CDR3 nucleotides are TGTGCCAGCAGCCACGGGTCGACAGGGGGGGAGGATGGCTACACCTTC. The chain employs TRBV13 and TRBJ1-2, with 9 nucleotides matching TRBD1. Trimming removed 5 bases from V and 6 bases from J; junction bases left unmatched: 13. The CDR3 has 16 amino acids. Germline loops: CDR1 PRHDT, CDR2 FYEKMQ (reference sequence).

This chain links TRBV4-1 with TRBJ2-7, with 10 bases matching TRBD2. Germline values: CDR1 MGHRA, CDR2 YSYEKL. V lost 1 base, J lost 4 bases, and 4 bases stayed unmatched. This CDR3 comprises 15 residues. CDR3 coding DNA: TGCGCCAGCAGCCAAGTTAAAGCGGGAGGGTACGAGCAGTACTTC. This translates into CASSQVKAGGYEQYF.

The rearrangement joins TRBV7-6 to TRBJ1-1, with a weak D call TRBD1 (6 bases). CDR1 is SGHVS and CDR2 is FNYEAQ in the germline V gene. Trimming removed 5 bases from V and 2 bases from J, with 12 bases in between. CDR3 length equals 14 residues. CDR3 amino acids: CASSRGQLNTEAFF. The DNA for the CDR3 is TGTGCCAGCAGCCGAGGACAGCTAAACACTGAAGCTTTCTTT.

The rearrangement links TRBV4-1 to TRBJ2-4; D not certain. Germline V gene lookup returns CDR1 MGHRA and CDR2 YSYEKL. Deletions cut 0 bases from V and 7 bases from J, with 4 bases between. The length of the CDR3 is 12 residues. CDR3: CASSQEGNIQYF. The CDR3 DNA reads as TGCGCCAGCAGCCAAGAAGGGAACATTCAGTACTTC.

About this clone itself: Other nucleotide sequences from this sample produce the same CDR3. The chain carries TRBV29-1 and TRBJ2-4, with a possible D match to TRBD2 (5 bases). The CDR3 has 13 amino acids. Germline CDR1 and CDR2: SQVTM and ANQGSEA. V was trimmed by 7 bases and J by 0 bases, leaving 10 bases between them. The CDR3 is CSAVGLAKNIQYF. The DNA for the CDR3 is TGCAGCGCTGTAGGACTAGCCAAAAACATTCAGTACTTC.

The chain is built from TRBV7-2 and TRBJ2-4, with TRBD2 matching 11 bases. The J segment lost 2 bases and the V segment lost 0 bases, leaving 12 bases of the junction unmatched. In germline, CDR1 is SGHTA, CDR2 FQGNSA. This CDR3 region has 20 residues. The CDR3 coding sequence is TGTGCCAGCAGCTTAGCGCTGGGACTAGCGGAGGAGGGGTCCAAAAACATTCAGTACTTC. It specifies CASSLALGLAEEGSKNIQYF.

The chain combines TRBV5-4 with TRBJ1-1, with 9 bases matching TRBD1. The CDR3 sequence is 15 residues long. The germline V gene has CDR1 SGHNT and CDR2 YYREEE (reference sequence). V gave up 4 bases and J gave up 4 bases; unmatched junction bases: 8. The CDR3 DNA reads TGTGCCAGCAGCACGGGACAGGGAGGAATCACTGAAGCTTTCTTT. Residues: CASSTGQGGITEAFF. The variable domain in full, with the rest retrieved from reference TRBV5-4 and TRBJ1-1, is ETGVTQSPTHLIKTRGQQVTLRCSSQSGHNTVSWYQQALGQGPQFIFQYYREEENGRGNFPPRFSGLQFPNYSSELNVNALELDDSALYLCASSTGQGGITEAFFGQGTRLTVV.